The entry below describes one TCR beta chain. The sample originates from a study of T cell changes during pregnancy in multiple sclerosis. The method was immunoSEQ multiplex PCR; TCRdb's version includes in-frame clones alone and lacks a portion of them. The table lists 60,000 or so clones, approximately 87% of them singletons. In germline, CDR1 is SEHNR, CDR2 FQNEAQ (reference sequence). CDR3 length equals 13 residues. V was trimmed by 1 base and J by 5 bases, leaving 5 bases between them. Sequenced material: peripheral blood from another person, used as feeder cells. The sequence was obtained from a human donor whose cells served as feeder cells for cultures in a pregnancy study. The chain couples TRBV7-9 to TRBJ2-2; D not resolved. The DNA for the CDR3 is TGTGCCAGCAGCTTAGATGGAACCGGGGAGCTGTTTTTT. Its translation is CASSLDGTGELFF.